The T cell receptor beta chain described here comes from a study of CD8+CD57+ T cells in acquired aplastic anemia (dated 2018 in TCRdb). The study in broad terms: A mean of around 3 ug of DNA, ranging from roughly 0.18 to 30 ug, was extracted from sorted CD4+ and CD8+ cells. Healthy donor samples averaged approximately 10 million reads for CD4+ and 11 million to 12 million for CD8+ cells.

The paper's findings and limits, for the study overall: Patients and healthy controls showed no significant difference in CD8+ Simpson's diversity (P=0.060). Around 30 CD8+ CDR3 sequences were shared between patients and controls but appeared highly expressed in patients and within their immunodominant clones.

The germline V gene provides CDR1 SQVTM and CDR2 ANQGSEA. Inclusive of the bounding cysteine and phenylalanine, the CDR3 is 12 residues long. The DNA shown is the 36-base CDR3, in frame from base 1. Genomic DNA was used as template for profiling of TCR beta VDJ combinations and CDR3 sequences. An Illumina HiSeq 2000 was used for TCR repertoire sequencing. In the authors' own workflow: Repertoires were assessed using TRBV/TRBJ rearrangement plots, CDR3 size and DJ length profiles, and Simpson's diversity index. The immunodominant clone was defined as the most abundant DNA sequence in deep sequencing data. CDR3 amino acid sequences were screened for sharing across subjects and were compared with published repertoires and the VDJdb database. The public reads were reanalyzed by TCRdb: fastp trimming at Q25, MiXCR alignment, in-frame beta chains only. Records with the same CDR3 protein are collapsed into one entry carrying the most frequent genes and DNA. These V and J calls are TCRdb output, not the study's own analysis. The sample yields hundreds of thousands of distinct CDR3 sequences; under 80% were counted once. The ten largest clones represent 4% of the sample.

As concerns this clonotype: Its antigen target is currently unknown. One end of the junction varies from germline; a read error may be responsible.

TCR repertoires of sorted CD4+ and CD8+ blood T cells from severe aplastic anemia patients and healthy subjects were deep-sequenced in the study. Ficoll-Paque density gradient centrifugation was used to isolate peripheral blood mononuclear cells. Before DNA extraction, CD4+ and CD8+ T cells were sorted with FACS or magnetic beads. The sequence was collected from a human donor in good health, serving as a control. Sequenced material: sorted CD4+, CD8+, or CD8+CD57+ T cells (not recorded which) from PBMCs. The sequence is built from TRBV29-1 and TRBJ1-1; the D gene lacks a confident call. The CDR3 sequence is CSVHGLITDALF. In nucleotides, the sequence is TGCAGCGTTCACGGACTTATCACTGATGCTCTCTTT. The full variable domain, with segments outside the CDR3 supplied by the reference TRBV29-1 and TRBJ1-1 proteins, appears as SAVISQKPSRDICQRGTSLTIQCQVDSQVTMMFWYRQQPGQSLTLIATANQGSEATYESGFVIDKFPISRPNLTFSTLTVSNMSPEDSSIYLCSVHGLITDALFGQGTRLTVV.